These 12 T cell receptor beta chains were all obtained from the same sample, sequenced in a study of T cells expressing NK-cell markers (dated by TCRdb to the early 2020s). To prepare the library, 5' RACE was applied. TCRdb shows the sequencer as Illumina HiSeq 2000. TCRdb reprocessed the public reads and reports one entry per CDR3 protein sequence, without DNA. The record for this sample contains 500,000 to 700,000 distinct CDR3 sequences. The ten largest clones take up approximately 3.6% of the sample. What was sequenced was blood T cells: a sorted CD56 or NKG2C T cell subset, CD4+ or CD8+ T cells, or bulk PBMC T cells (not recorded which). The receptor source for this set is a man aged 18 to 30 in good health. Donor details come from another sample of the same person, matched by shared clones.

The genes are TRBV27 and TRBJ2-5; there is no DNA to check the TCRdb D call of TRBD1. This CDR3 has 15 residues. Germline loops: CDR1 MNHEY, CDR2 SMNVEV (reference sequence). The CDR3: CASSLSGRGWETQYF.

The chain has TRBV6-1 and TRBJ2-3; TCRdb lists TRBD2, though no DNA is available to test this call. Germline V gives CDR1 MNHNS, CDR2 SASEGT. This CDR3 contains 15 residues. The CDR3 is CASSPIAGATDTQYF.

CDR3 amino acids: CASTGGRVDEAFF. The V call is TRBV2, the J call TRBJ1-1. The length of the CDR3 is 13 residues. CDR1 SNHLY and CDR2 FYNNEI come from the germline V gene.

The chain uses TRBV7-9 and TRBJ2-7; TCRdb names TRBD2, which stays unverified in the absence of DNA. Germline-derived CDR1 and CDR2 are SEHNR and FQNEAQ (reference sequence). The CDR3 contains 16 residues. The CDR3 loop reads CASSSAAGEVIDEQYF.

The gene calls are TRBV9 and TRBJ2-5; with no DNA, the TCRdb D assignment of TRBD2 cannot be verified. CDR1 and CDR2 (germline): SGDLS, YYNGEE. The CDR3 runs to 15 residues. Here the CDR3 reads CASSVTSDVQETQYF.

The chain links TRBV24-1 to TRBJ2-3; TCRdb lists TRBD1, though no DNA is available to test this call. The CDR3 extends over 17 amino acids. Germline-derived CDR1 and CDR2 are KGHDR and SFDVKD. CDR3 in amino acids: CATSDLGQGPGTDTQYF.

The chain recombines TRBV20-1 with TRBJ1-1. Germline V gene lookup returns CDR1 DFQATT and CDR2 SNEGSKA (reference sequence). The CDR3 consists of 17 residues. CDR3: CSADLGASGAMNTEAFF.

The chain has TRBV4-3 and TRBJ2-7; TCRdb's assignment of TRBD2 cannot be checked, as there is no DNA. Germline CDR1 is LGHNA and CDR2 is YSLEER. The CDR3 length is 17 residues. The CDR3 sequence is CASSQAEMERDAYEQYF.

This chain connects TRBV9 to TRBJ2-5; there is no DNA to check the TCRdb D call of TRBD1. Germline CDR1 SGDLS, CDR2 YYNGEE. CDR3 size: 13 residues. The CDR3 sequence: CASSATPVETQYF.

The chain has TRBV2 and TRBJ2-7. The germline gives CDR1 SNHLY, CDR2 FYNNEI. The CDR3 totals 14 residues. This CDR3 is CASMPSGDPYEQYF. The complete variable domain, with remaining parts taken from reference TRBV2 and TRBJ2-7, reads EPEVTQTPSHQVTQMGQEVILRCVPISNHLYFYWYRQILGQKVEFLVSFYNNEISEKSEIFDDQFSVERPDGSNFTLKIRSTKLEDSAMYFCASMPSGDPYEQYFGPGTRLTVT.

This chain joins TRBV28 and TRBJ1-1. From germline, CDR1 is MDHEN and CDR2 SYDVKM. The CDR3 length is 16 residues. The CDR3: CASRQGRLFMNSEAFF.

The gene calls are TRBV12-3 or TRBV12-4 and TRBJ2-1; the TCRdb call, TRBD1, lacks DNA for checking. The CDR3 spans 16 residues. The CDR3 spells CASSLGGGTVYNEQFF.